Listed below are T cell receptor beta chains from one sample, sequenced in a study of cytomegalovirus exposure and HLA in healthy donors. Profiling relied on immunoSEQ multiplex PCR, and the TCRdb table lists in-frame clones only, not all of them. The sample includes 150,000 to 200,000 clones, 77% of them seen just once. The sequencing input was PBMCs. The receptors here all came from a woman in her 30s in good health and CMV-seronegative. The conserved cysteine and the conserved F or W are not part of the CDR3 here. Expanded clones are given a class, and other clones once, few, many or no size at all.

V gene: TRBV2; J gene: TRBJ1-1; clone size: few; CDR3 protein: ASSKGAKGAF
V gene: TRBV7-3; J gene: TRBJ2-1; clone size: few; CDR3 protein: ASSPNSGQGSYNEQF
V gene: TRBV30; J gene: TRBJ2-3; clone size: .; CDR3 protein: AWRGGRVRADTQY
V gene: TRBV28; J gene: TRBJ2-1; clone size: few; CDR3 protein: ASSSTDGGAENEQF
V gene: TRBV6-5; J gene: TRBJ2-3; clone size: .; CDR3 protein: ASSLIPTDTQY
V gene: TRBV11-2; J gene: TRBJ1-1; clone size: .; CDR3 protein: ASTVTTVNTEAF
V gene: TRBV5-4; J gene: TRBJ1-6; clone size: .; CDR3 protein: ASSQLKQGRNSPLH
V gene: TRBV19; J gene: TRBJ1-1; clone size: .; CDR3 protein: ASSIQGARGTEAF
V gene: TRBV30; J gene: TRBJ2-7; clone size: .; CDR3 protein: AWSLAGGFSYEQY
V gene: TRBV2; J gene: TRBJ1-5; clone size: .; CDR3 protein: ASNREGTQPQH
V gene: TRBV7-2; J gene: TRBJ1-1; clone size: .; CDR3 protein: ASSLGRNTEAF
V gene: TRBV6-5; J gene: TRBJ2-3; clone size: .; CDR3 protein: ASSYVGATSTDTQY
V gene: TRBV27; J gene: TRBJ2-6; clone size: once; CDR3 protein: ASTTRGGGANGLT
V gene: TRBV2; J gene: TRBJ2-1; clone size: .; CDR3 protein: ASSWTQTSSEQF
V gene: TRBV13; J gene: TRBJ2-5; clone size: .; CDR3 protein: ASSLAGAETQY
V gene: TRBV5-1; J gene: TRBJ2-7; clone size: .; CDR3 protein: ASSTPDRDEQY
V gene: TRBV10-3; J gene: TRBJ1-2; clone size: once; CDR3 protein: AISESGRGASNYGYT
V gene: TRBV7-7; J gene: TRBJ2-3; clone size: .; CDR3 protein: ASSLAPSTDTQY
V gene: TRBV5-4; J gene: .; clone size: .; CDR3 protein: ASSRGGGSLSSYEQY
V gene: TRBV28; J gene: TRBJ2-3; clone size: .; CDR3 protein: ASSLYGGTTDTQY
V gene: TRBV11-2; J gene: TRBJ2-1; clone size: .; CDR3 protein: ASSSLTSGGDREQF
V gene: TRBV10-3; J gene: TRBJ1-1; clone size: .; CDR3 protein: ASSYLLGTGGNTEAF
V gene: TRBV5-6; J gene: TRBJ2-7; clone size: .; CDR3 protein: ASSAETGFVDEQY
V gene: TRBV19; J gene: TRBJ1-6; clone size: .; CDR3 protein: ASSIQDSLNSPLH
V gene: TRBV6-5; J gene: TRBJ2-3; clone size: few; CDR3 protein: ASSGSGGQTDTQY
V gene: TRBV7-9; J gene: TRBJ2-7; clone size: few; CDR3 protein: ASSRQGTSYEQY
V gene: TRBV5-1; J gene: TRBJ2-7; clone size: .; CDR3 protein: ASSLFPGSYEQY
V gene: TRBV6-1; J gene: .; clone size: .; CDR3 protein: ASSETSGTASYEQY
V gene: TRBV18; J gene: TRBJ1-6; clone size: .; CDR3 protein: ASSGTENSPLH
V gene: TRBV7-2; J gene: TRBJ2-5; clone size: .; CDR3 protein: ASSSKSLAPKETQY
V gene: TRBV2; J gene: TRBJ2-1; clone size: .; CDR3 protein: ASSLTGYSSYNEQF
V gene: TRBV2; J gene: TRBJ2-1; clone size: .; CDR3 protein: ASRGTRYNEQF
V gene: TRBV25-1; J gene: TRBJ1-3; clone size: few; CDR3 protein: ASSDVNSAGNTIY
V gene: TRBV1; J gene: TRBJ1-5; clone size: .; CDR3 protein: TSSRQKISNQPQH
V gene: TRBV19; J gene: TRBJ2-2; clone size: .; CDR3 protein: ASSIAGTNTGELF
V gene: TRBV30; J gene: TRBJ1-3; clone size: once; CDR3 protein: AWSVQEFSGNTIY
V gene: TRBV6-5; J gene: TRBJ1-1; clone size: .; CDR3 protein: ASSYVPLLNTEAF
V gene: TRBV19; J gene: TRBJ2-7; clone size: .; CDR3 protein: ASTPEDSYEQY
V gene: TRBV9; J gene: TRBJ1-4; clone size: once; CDR3 protein: ASSVANTLNEKLF
V gene: TRBV28; J gene: TRBJ2-1; clone size: .; CDR3 protein: ASSPPNRPGDEQF
V gene: TRBV30; J gene: TRBJ1-5; clone size: few; CDR3 protein: AWRGTGALFSNQPQH
V gene: TRBV10-3; J gene: TRBJ2-5; clone size: .; CDR3 protein: AISQRGQETQY
V gene: TRBV5-1; J gene: TRBJ2-1; clone size: .; CDR3 protein: ASSSRTGDEQF
V gene: TRBV6-1; J gene: TRBJ2-1; clone size: .; CDR3 protein: ASSMTGVYNEQF
V gene: TRBV7-9; J gene: TRBJ2-1; clone size: .; CDR3 protein: ASSSGRDRRNEQF
V gene: TRBV7-9; J gene: TRBJ2-1; clone size: .; CDR3 protein: ASSLRGSGDNEQF
V gene: TRBV6-6; J gene: TRBJ1-5; clone size: .; CDR3 protein: ASSPPQGSINQPQH
V gene: TRBV5-1; J gene: TRBJ1-1; clone size: .; CDR3 protein: ASSLQLAGTEAF
V gene: TRBV7-3; J gene: TRBJ2-1; clone size: .; CDR3 protein: ASSRAHSLPYNEQF
V gene: TRBV2; J gene: TRBJ1-4; clone size: medium-sized; CDR3 protein: ASSDRERTNEKLF
V gene: TRBV4-1; J gene: TRBJ1-5; clone size: .; CDR3 protein: ASSQTGTGQPQH
V gene: TRBV5-1; J gene: TRBJ1-1; clone size: .; CDR3 protein: ASSSPGPEAF
V gene: TRBV6-6; J gene: TRBJ1-2; clone size: .; CDR3 protein: ASSSYTKGVNYGYT
V gene: TRBV7-2; J gene: TRBJ1-6; clone size: .; CDR3 protein: ASSLGGPRNSPLH
V gene: TRBV18; J gene: TRBJ1-1; clone size: few; CDR3 protein: ASSPLLDREGTEAF
V gene: TRBV30; J gene: TRBJ2-1; clone size: .; CDR3 protein: AWRETGLAGRGEQF
V gene: TRBV7-9; J gene: TRBJ2-1; clone size: .; CDR3 protein: ASSLPRDREFGQF
V gene: TRBV28; J gene: TRBJ1-5; clone size: .; CDR3 protein: ASSFTLRRQPQH
V gene: TRBV11-3; J gene: TRBJ2-1; clone size: .; CDR3 protein: ASSLESRSYNEQF
V gene: TRBV13; J gene: TRBJ2-7; clone size: .; CDR3 protein: ASSLVGRGEQY